This paragraph reports one TCR beta chain. Antigen specificity is unknown. The CDR3 covers 12 residues. The germline gives CDR1 SQVTM, CDR2 ANQGSEA. Trimming stripped 4 bases from V and 4 bases from J, with 10 bases between. The sample originates from a study of cytomegalovirus exposure and HLA in healthy donors. Study outcomes and limitations: The study flagged some 170 TCR beta chains as cytomegalovirus-associated. Cytomegalovirus status was reportedly diagnosed by the classifier with high sensitivity and specificity. Most TCR sequences were uncommon, yet certain public TCRs appeared in many donors.

Assay: immunoSEQ multiplex PCR; the TCRdb copy retains only in-frame clones and omits some. In the table there are 150,000 to 200,000 clones, about 90% of which are singletons. The chain recombines TRBV29-1 with TRBJ1-1, with D unresolved. The clonotype was recovered from a woman between 18 and 29 years old in good health and CMV-seropositive. Sequenced material: PBMCs. The CDR3 DNA reads as TGCAGCGTTGTACCCACAAGCACTGAAGCTTTCTTT. Residues: CSVVPTSTEAFF.